A selection of T cell receptor beta chains follows, all from one sample in a study of blood T cell repertoires in COVID-19. The method was immunoSEQ multiplex PCR; TCRdb's version includes in-frame clones alone and lacks a portion of them. The sample has about 40,000 clones, approximately 88% seen once; the top ten hold 7% to 9%. The sample comprised peripheral blood. These receptors all come from a woman aged 70-85 years with acute or convalescent COVID-19. CDR3s leave out the opening cysteine and the closing phenylalanine or tryptophan. The order of the fields is V gene, D gene, J gene, CDR3 protein. D genes are given only for firm matches.

v_call: TRBV4-2; d_call: NA; j_call: TRBJ2-6; cdr3_aa: ASSQDGQTGANVLT
v_call: TRBV21-1; d_call: NA; j_call: TRBJ2-1; cdr3_aa: ASSKRGTGDSYNEQF
v_call: TRBV3-1/TRBV3-2; d_call: NA; j_call: TRBJ1-1; cdr3_aa: ASSFTGTEEAF
v_call: TRBV27; d_call: TRBD2; j_call: TRBJ2-3; cdr3_aa: ASSLLAGLSSTDTQY
v_call: TRBV12-5; d_call: NA; j_call: TRBJ1-1; cdr3_aa: ASGPSGLSTEAF
v_call: TRBV19; d_call: NA; j_call: TRBJ1-1; cdr3_aa: ASRGATEAF
v_call: TRBV6-6; d_call: NA; j_call: TRBJ1-6; cdr3_aa: ASSFPGVLGNSPLH
v_call: TRBV11-3; d_call: TRBD1; j_call: TRBJ2-2; cdr3_aa: ASSRGQGATGELF
v_call: TRBV28; d_call: TRBD1; j_call: TRBJ2-5; cdr3_aa: ASSLPGQGTQY
v_call: TRBV12-3/TRBV12-4; d_call: TRBD1; j_call: TRBJ1-2; cdr3_aa: ASSPTGTYGYT
v_call: TRBV7-9; d_call: NA; j_call: TRBJ2-3; cdr3_aa: ASTGEWSTDTQY
v_call: TRBV14; d_call: NA; j_call: TRBJ2-1; cdr3_aa: ASSPSLGSGGVNEQF
v_call: TRBV7-9; d_call: NA; j_call: TRBJ1-2; cdr3_aa: ASSSDRAYGYT
v_call: TRBV6-5; d_call: NA; j_call: TRBJ1-5; cdr3_aa: ASSSPGGGQPQH
v_call: TRBV18; d_call: NA; j_call: TRBJ2-5; cdr3_aa: ASSQGRETQY
v_call: TRBV3-1/TRBV3-2; d_call: TRBD1; j_call: TRBJ1-6; cdr3_aa: ASSPGQGNSPLH
v_call: TRBV6-5; d_call: NA; j_call: TRBJ1-1; cdr3_aa: ASTPRVNTEAF
v_call: TRBV29-1; d_call: TRBD1; j_call: TRBJ2-1; cdr3_aa: SVDGLGAQGADNEQF
v_call: TRBV5-1; d_call: TRBD1; j_call: TRBJ2-6; cdr3_aa: ASSYWFLTGPGGANVLT
v_call: TRBV5-6; d_call: TRBD1; j_call: TRBJ2-1; cdr3_aa: ASSLTGTANEQF
v_call: TRBV5-4; d_call: NA; j_call: TRBJ2-2; cdr3_aa: ASASGRVGELF
v_call: TRBV9; d_call: NA; j_call: TRBJ1-1; cdr3_aa: ASSPREDTEAF
v_call: TRBV11-2; d_call: NA; j_call: TRBJ1-1; cdr3_aa: ASSLARVFEYTEAF
v_call: TRBV24-1; d_call: TRBD1; j_call: TRBJ2-5; cdr3_aa: ATSDPVTTGGRETQY
v_call: TRBV14; d_call: TRBD2; j_call: TRBJ2-5; cdr3_aa: ASSRSLAVETQY
v_call: TRBV24-1; d_call: TRBD2; j_call: TRBJ2-1; cdr3_aa: ATSTPGLEYDNEQF
v_call: TRBV28; d_call: NA; j_call: TRBJ1-5; cdr3_aa: ASSSSSGQPQH
v_call: TRBV5-1; d_call: NA; j_call: TRBJ1-1; cdr3_aa: ASSFRGGTGNTEAF
v_call: TRBV5-4; d_call: NA; j_call: TRBJ2-3; cdr3_aa: ASSFPLSSTDTQY
v_call: TRBV3-1/TRBV3-2; d_call: TRBD2; j_call: TRBJ2-5; cdr3_aa: ASSQEVAGETQY
v_call: TRBV18; d_call: NA; j_call: TRBJ1-5; cdr3_aa: ASSPGQSNQPQH
v_call: TRBV28; d_call: NA; j_call: TRBJ2-5; cdr3_aa: ASRTGLETQY
v_call: TRBV19; d_call: NA; j_call: TRBJ1-3; cdr3_aa: ASSMGDANSGNTIY
v_call: TRBV19; d_call: TRBD2; j_call: TRBJ2-3; cdr3_aa: ASSMDRLAGEY
v_call: TRBV12-3/TRBV12-4; d_call: TRBD2; j_call: TRBJ2-1; cdr3_aa: ASSPGLAGEQF
v_call: TRBV15; d_call: NA; j_call: TRBJ1-6; cdr3_aa: ATSRVRRGNSPLH
v_call: TRBV7-2; d_call: TRBD2; j_call: TRBJ2-2; cdr3_aa: ASSFRALGLAGVPGELF
v_call: TRBV6-5; d_call: NA; j_call: TRBJ1-3; cdr3_aa: ALIARPSWGNTIY
v_call: TRBV5-6; d_call: TRBD1; j_call: TRBJ1-1; cdr3_aa: ASSLFAGQGVTEAF
v_call: TRBV5-1; d_call: NA; j_call: TRBJ2-2; cdr3_aa: ASSLDRENGELF
v_call: TRBV6-1; d_call: TRBD2; j_call: TRBJ2-2; cdr3_aa: ASSEAHGGRGTGELF
v_call: TRBV4-2; d_call: NA; j_call: TRBJ1-2; cdr3_aa: ASSQEKRQPLLNYGYT
v_call: TRBV10-3; d_call: NA; j_call: TRBJ1-2; cdr3_aa: AIRNKDSRMGEGYT
v_call: TRBV5-1; d_call: NA; j_call: TRBJ1-1; cdr3_aa: ASSPEAGTTNTEAF
v_call: TRBV5-1; d_call: NA; j_call: TRBJ2-5; cdr3_aa: ASSPGQGIQETQY
v_call: TRBV2; d_call: TRBD2; j_call: TRBJ2-1; cdr3_aa: ASSGTSKTYNEQF
v_call: TRBV15; d_call: NA; j_call: TRBJ1-1; cdr3_aa: ATSSSYNTEAF
v_call: TRBV9; d_call: TRBD2; j_call: TRBJ2-2; cdr3_aa: ASSVAAGGPNGELF
v_call: TRBV15; d_call: TRBD2; j_call: TRBJ2-4; cdr3_aa: ATSRGLAGVKVSKNIQY